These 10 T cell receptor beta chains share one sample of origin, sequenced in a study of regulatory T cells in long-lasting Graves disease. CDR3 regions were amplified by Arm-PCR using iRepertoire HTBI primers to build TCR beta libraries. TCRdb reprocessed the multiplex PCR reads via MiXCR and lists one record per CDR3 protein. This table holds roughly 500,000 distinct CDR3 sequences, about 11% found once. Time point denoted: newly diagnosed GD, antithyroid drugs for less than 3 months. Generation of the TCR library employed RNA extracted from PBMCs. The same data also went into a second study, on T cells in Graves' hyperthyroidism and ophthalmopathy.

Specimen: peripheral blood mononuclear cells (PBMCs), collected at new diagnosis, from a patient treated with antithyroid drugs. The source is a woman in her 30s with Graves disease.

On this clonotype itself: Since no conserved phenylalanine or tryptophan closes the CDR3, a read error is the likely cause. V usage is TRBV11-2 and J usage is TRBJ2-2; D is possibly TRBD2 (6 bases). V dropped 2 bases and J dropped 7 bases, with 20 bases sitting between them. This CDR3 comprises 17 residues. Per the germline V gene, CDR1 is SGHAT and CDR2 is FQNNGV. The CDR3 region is CASSLLRLSGVGGELFL. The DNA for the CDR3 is TGTGCCAGCAGCTTACTCCGACTATCGGGAGTTGGCGGGGAGCTGTTTTTG.

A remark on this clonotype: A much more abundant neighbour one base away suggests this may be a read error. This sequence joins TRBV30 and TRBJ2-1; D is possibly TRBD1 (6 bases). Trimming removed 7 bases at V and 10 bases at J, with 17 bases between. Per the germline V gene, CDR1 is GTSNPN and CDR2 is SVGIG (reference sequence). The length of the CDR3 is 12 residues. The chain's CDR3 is CAFSGASYEQFF. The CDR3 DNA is TGTGCCTTCTCAGGGGCCTCCTACGAGCAGTTCTTC.

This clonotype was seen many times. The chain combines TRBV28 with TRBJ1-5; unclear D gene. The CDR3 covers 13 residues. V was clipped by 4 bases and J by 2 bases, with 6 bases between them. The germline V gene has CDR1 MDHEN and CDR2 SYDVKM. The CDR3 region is CASSWEGNQPQHF. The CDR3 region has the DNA TGTGCCAGCAGTTGGGAGGGCAATCAGCCCCAGCATTTT.

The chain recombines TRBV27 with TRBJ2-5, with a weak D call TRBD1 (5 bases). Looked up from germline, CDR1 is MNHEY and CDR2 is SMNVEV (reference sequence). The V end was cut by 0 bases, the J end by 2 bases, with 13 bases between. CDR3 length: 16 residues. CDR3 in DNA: TGTGCCAGCAGTTTATCGGCTGGGGCAGCACAAGAGACCCAGTACTTC. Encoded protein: CASSLSAGAAQETQYF.

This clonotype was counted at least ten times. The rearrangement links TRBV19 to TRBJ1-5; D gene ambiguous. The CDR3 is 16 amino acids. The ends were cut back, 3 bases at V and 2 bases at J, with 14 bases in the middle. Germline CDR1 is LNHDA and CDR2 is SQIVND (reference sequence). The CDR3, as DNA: TGTGCCAGTAGTATGGGAGGGAGGGCAGGCAATCAGCCCCAGCATTTT. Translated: CASSMGGRAGNQPQHF.

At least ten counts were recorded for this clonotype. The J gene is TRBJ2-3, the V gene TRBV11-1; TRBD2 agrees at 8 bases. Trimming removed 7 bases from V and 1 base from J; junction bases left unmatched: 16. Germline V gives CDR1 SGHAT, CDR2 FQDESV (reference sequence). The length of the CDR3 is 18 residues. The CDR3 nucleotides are TGTGCCAGCATCAAAGACAGTGTAGCGGGATCGGGCACAGATACGCAGTATTTT. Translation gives CASIKDSVAGSGTDTQYF.

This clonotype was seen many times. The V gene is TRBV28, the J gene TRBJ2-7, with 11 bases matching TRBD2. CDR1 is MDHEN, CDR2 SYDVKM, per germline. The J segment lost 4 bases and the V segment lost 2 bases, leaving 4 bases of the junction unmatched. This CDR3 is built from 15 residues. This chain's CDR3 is CASSLRLAGRYEQYF. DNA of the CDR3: TGTGCCAGCAGTTTACGACTAGCGGGGAGGTACGAGCAGTACTTC.

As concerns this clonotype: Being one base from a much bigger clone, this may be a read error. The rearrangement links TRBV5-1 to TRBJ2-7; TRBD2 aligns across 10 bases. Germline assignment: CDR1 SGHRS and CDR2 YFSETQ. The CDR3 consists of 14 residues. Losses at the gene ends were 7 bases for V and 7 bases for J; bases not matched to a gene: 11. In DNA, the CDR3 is TGCGCCAGCCGGTGGACTAGCGGAAACAATGAGCAGTACTTC. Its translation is CASRWTSGNNEQYF.

CDR3 bases: TGTGCCAGCAGTCCCTCCAGGGCTAGCGGGAGAGGAGATACGCAGTATTTT. It is translated as CASSPSRASGRGDTQYF. This rearrangement joins TRBV12-3 or TRBV12-4 to TRBJ2-3; 10 bases fit TRBD2. V lost 5 bases and J lost 5; bases outside the gene matches: 13. The CDR3 consists of 17 residues.

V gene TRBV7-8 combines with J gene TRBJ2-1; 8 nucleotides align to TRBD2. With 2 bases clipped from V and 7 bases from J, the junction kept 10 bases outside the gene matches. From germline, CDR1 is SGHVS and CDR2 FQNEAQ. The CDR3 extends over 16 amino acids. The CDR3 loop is CASSLKYGSGRNEQFF. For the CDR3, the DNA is TGTGCCAGCAGCTTAAAGTATGGCAGCGGGAGAAATGAGCAGTTCTTC.